Listed below are T cell receptor beta chains from one sample, sequenced in a study of T cell responses to AZD1222 COVID-19 vaccine. TCRdb's table, derived via immunoSEQ multiplex PCR, lists solely in-frame clones and lacks some. This sample has about 140,000 clones, with 90% to 95% found just once. Sequencing was performed on peripheral blood, taken 28 days after the second AZD1222 dose. The receptors come from an adult who received the AZD1222 COVID-19 vaccine. CDR3s include the opening cysteine and the closing phenylalanine or tryptophan. D genes are given only for firm matches. Size is omitted from some rows. Given values are once, few, many or a class for expanded clones.

j_gene | d_gene | v_gene | abundance | CDR3aa | CDR3nt
TRBJ1-1 | - | TRBV25-1 | once | CASSVEGGRNTEAFF | TGTGCCAGCAGTGTAGAGGGGGGTAGGAACACTGAAGCTTTCTTT
TRBJ2-7 | - | TRBV7-3 | - | CASRVGPLSYEQYF | TGTGCCAGCAGGGTAGGGCCGCTCTCCTACGAGCAGTACTTC
TRBJ2-7 | TRBD2 | TRBV28 | - | CASLSPGLAGGFIYEQYF | TGTGCCAGCCTTTCTCCGGGACTAGCGGGAGGATTCATCTACGAGCAGTACTTC
TRBJ2-1 | TRBD2 | TRBV3-1/TRBV3-2 | - | CASSHDHPLAGGRNEQFF | TGTGCCAGCAGCCACGACCATCCACTAGCGGGAGGTAGGAATGAGCAGTTCTTC
TRBJ1-1 | TRBD1 | TRBV19 | - | CASRGQGAGTEAFF | TGTGCCAGTAGAGGACAGGGGGCGGGCACTGAAGCTTTCTTT
TRBJ1-1 | TRBD1 | TRBV6-5 | - | CASSNDRATEAFF | TGTGCCAGCAGTAATGACAGGGCTACTGAAGCTTTCTTT
TRBJ1-5 | TRBD1 | TRBV19 | - | CASSTTGARRPQHF | TGTGCCAGTAGTACCACAGGGGCCCGTAGGCCCCAGCATTTT
TRBJ2-5 | TRBD2 | TRBV7-9 | - | CASSPTTSWETQYF | TGTGCCAGCAGCCCTACGACTAGCTGGGAGACCCAGTACTTC
TRBJ1-1 | - | TRBV2 | few | CAGSKEANTEAFF | TGTGCCGGCTCCAAGGAAGCCAACACTGAAGCTTTCTTT
TRBJ2-1 | TRBD2 | TRBV7-3 | - | CASSLAGVGYEQFF | TGTGCCAGCAGCTTAGCGGGAGTTGGCTATGAGCAGTTCTTC